The source of this T cell receptor beta chain is a study of blood T cells in healthy people across ages. Findings and caveats of the study: Per million T cells, TCR beta diversity dropped roughly linearly as age increased. CMV status of donors was unknown, possibly confounding expanded clonotype changes.

PCR was performed a second time for about 6 to 11 cycles using a sample-barcoded 5' primer and a J-beta primer mix. Tags on each cDNA molecule came from a template-switch adaptor with 12 random nucleotides. TCRdb analysed the 5' RACE reads with MiXCR anew, one entry per CDR3 protein. The sample yields 660,000 or so distinct CDR3 sequences, roughly three fifths seen once. A note on this clonotype: What it binds is not known.

The receptor was isolated from a man in his sixties in good health. Sequences were obtained from blood.

Written as DNA, the CDR3 is TGTGCCAGCAGTTTAGGGGCAGGGGGTAGCAATCAGCCCCAGCATTTT. It is translated as CASSLGAGGSNQPQHF. J is TRBJ1-5 and V is TRBV12-3 or TRBV12-4, with TRBD1 identical over 7 bases. Trimming cost V 1 base and J 0 bases; bases outside gene matches: 3. The CDR3 length is 16 residues.